This T cell receptor beta chain was obtained from a study of technical replicates of blood from a handful of donors. Measured with immunoSEQ multiplex PCR; TCRdb has only the in-frame clones, and not every one. The sample shows fewer than 90,000 clones, around 97% of them seen only once. The germline gives CDR1 SGHTA, CDR2 FQGNSA. V lost 7 bases, J lost 1 base, and 8 bases stayed unmatched. The CDR3 contains 15 residues. The clonotype comes from a human donor in good health. The sequenced sample was T cells isolated from PBMCs. The chain couples TRBV7-2 to TRBJ2-7; 9 bases fit TRBD1. The CDR3 sequence: CASTVTGGSSYEQYF. DNA for the CDR3: TGTGCCAGCACCGTGACAGGGGGGTCTTCCTACGAGCAGTACTTC.